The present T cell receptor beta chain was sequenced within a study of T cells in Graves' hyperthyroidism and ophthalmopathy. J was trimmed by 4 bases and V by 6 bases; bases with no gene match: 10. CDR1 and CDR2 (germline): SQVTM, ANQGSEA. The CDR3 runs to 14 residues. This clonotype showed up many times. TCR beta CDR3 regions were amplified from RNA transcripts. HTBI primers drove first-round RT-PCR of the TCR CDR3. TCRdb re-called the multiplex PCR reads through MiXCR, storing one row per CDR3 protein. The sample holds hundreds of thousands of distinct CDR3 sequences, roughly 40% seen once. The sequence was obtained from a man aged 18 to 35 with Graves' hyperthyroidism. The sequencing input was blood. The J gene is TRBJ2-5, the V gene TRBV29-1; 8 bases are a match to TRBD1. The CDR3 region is CSVELAGGGETQYF. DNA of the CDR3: TGCAGCGTGGAACTCGCAGGGGGCGGAGAGACCCAGTACTTC.